The source of this T cell receptor beta chain is a study of Graves' ophthalmopathy and Graves' hyperthyroidism. Amplified material comprised TCR beta CDR3 regions derived from RNA transcripts. HTBI primers primed a first-round RT-PCR, and a second-round multiplex PCR followed. TCRdb re-called the multiplex PCR reads with MiXCR, one entry per CDR3 protein. The sample has just over 600,000 distinct CDR3 sequences, approximately 22% seen once. PBMCs were obtained from 9.5 to 10 ml of fresh peripheral blood. As concerns this clonotype: The junction differs from germline at one of its ends, possibly a read error.

Germline V CDR1 and CDR2: SEHNR, FQNEAQ (reference sequence). The CDR3 has 13 amino acids. The sequencing sample was made of peripheral blood. The receptor was isolated from a woman younger than 35 with stable Graves' hyperthyroidism. Some clones in this sample may be carry-over from other donors' samples. The V gene is TRBV7-9, the J gene TRBJ1-5; 7 nucleotides match TRBD1. CDR3: CASSLTGDHPQHF. The CDR3 DNA sequence: TGTGCCAGCAGCTTAACAGGGGATCATCCCCAGCATTTT.